Below, 31 T cell receptor beta chains from the same sample are listed, as sequenced in a study of blood T cell repertoires in COVID-19. Sequencing was performed with immunoSEQ multiplex PCR; in TCRdb, only in-frame clones are kept and a portion is missing. The sample consists of under 300,000 clones, over 80% of them appearing once. The material sequenced was peripheral blood. These receptors were taken from a woman aged 60 to 75 with active or convalescent COVID-19.

V usage is TRBV7-9 and J usage is TRBJ1-1, with D unresolved. V dropped 2 bases and J dropped 4 bases, with 14 bases sitting between them. The CDR3 runs 15 residues. In germline, CDR1 is SEHNR, CDR2 FQNEAQ (reference sequence). The DNA of the CDR3 is TGTGCCAGCAGCTTATCCGAGAGGGCTGCCACTGAAGCTTTCTTT. Protein sequence: CASSLSERAATEAFF.

This chain connects TRBV2 to TRBJ2-7; maybe TRBD1 (6 bases). Germline V gene lookup returns CDR1 SNHLY and CDR2 FYNNEI. The CDR3 length is 15 residues. V was pared by 1 base and J by 6 bases, with 16 bases between. The CDR3 region has the DNA TGTGCCAGCAGTGAAGGTTCCAGGGGTGGGGGCGAGCAGTACGTC. Translation gives CASSEGSRGGGEQYV.

V usage is TRBV10-3 and J usage is TRBJ2-5; TRBD1 is a possible D gene (6 bases). CDR1 is ENHRY, CDR2 SYGVKD, per germline. The CDR3 is 15 amino acids. The ends were cut back, 4 bases at V and 1 base at J, with 13 bases in the middle. Written as DNA, the CDR3 is TGTGCCATCAGTGTTGGCAGGGGCTCCCAAGAGACCCAGTACTTC. Translating gives CAISVGRGSQETQYF.

The genes are TRBV2 and TRBJ2-2; 12 nucleotides align to TRBD2. The CDR3 loop spans 15 amino acids. The germline gives CDR1 SNHLY, CDR2 FYNNEI. The junction had 4 bases not matched to a gene; V was cut back by 4 bases and J by 7 bases. CDR3 bases: TGTGCCAGCAGTGTTCTAGCGGGGGGGCACGGGGAGCTGTTTTTT. This translates into CASSVLAGGHGELFF.

The chain is built from TRBV28 and TRBJ2-7, with a weak D call TRBD1 (7 bases). The CDR3 covers 14 residues. Germline loops: CDR1 MDHEN, CDR2 SYDVKM. V was shortened by 2 bases and J by 4 bases, with 12 bases between the two germline ends. This chain's CDR3 is CASSLGGGIYEQYV. The DNA for the CDR3 is TGTGCCAGCAGTTTAGGAGGGGGCATATACGAGCAGTACGTC.

This clone was seen once. J is TRBJ2-3 and V is TRBV19, with 11 bases fitting TRBD1. The CDR3 extends over 14 amino acids. The V segment lost 5 bases and the J segment 4 bases; nucleotides outside the gene matches: 2. The germline gives CDR1 LNHDA, CDR2 SQIVND (reference sequence). DNA of the CDR3: TGTGCCAGTAGTGGACAGGGGGCGGCAGATACGCAGTATTTT. Its protein product is CASSGQGAADTQYF.

The chain combines TRBV29-1 with TRBJ2-5; 10 bases agree with TRBD2. CDR1 is SQVTM, CDR2 ANQGSEA, per germline. V was clipped by 4 bases and J by 5 bases; unmatched bases: 7. This CDR3 is built from 14 residues. CDR3 in DNA: TGCAGCGTTGCGGCTAGCGGGAGTTTGGAGACCCAGTACTTC. It is translated as CSVAASGSLETQYF.

The chain joins TRBV18 to TRBJ1-2; TRBD1 agrees at 7 bases. Trimming took 4 bases from V and 3 from J; bases not matched to a gene: 2. The CDR3 is 13 amino acids. The V gene's germline CDR1 is KGHSH and CDR2 LQKENI. This CDR3 reads CASSLQGDYGYTF. The CDR3, as DNA: TGTGCCAGCTCACTCCAGGGGGACTATGGCTACACCTTC.

The J gene is TRBJ2-5, the V gene TRBV30, with a weak D call TRBD1 (5 bases). V dropped 7 bases and J dropped 6 bases, with 15 bases sitting between them. Germline-derived CDR1 and CDR2 are GTSNPN and SVGIG (reference sequence). The CDR3 consists of 12 residues. The DNA for the CDR3 is TGTGCCTTGGGGCCCGCCTATAAGACCCAGTACTTC. This codes for CALGPAYKTQYF.

This chain links TRBV15 with TRBJ2-5; TRBD2 agrees at 7 bases. CDR1 is LNHNV, CDR2 YYDKDF, per germline (reference sequence). This CDR3 has 15 residues. The trim removed 0 bases at V and 4 bases at J, leaving 5 bases unmatched. The DNA of the CDR3 is TGTGCCACCAGCAGAGATAGGCCTAGCGGAGAGACCCAGTACTTC. It yields the protein CATSRDRPSGETQYF. Drawing the rest from reference TRBV15 and TRBJ2-5, the complete variable domain is DAMVIQNPRYQVTQFGKPVTLSCSQTLNHNVMYWYQQKSSQAPKLLFHYYDKDFNNEADTPDNFQSRRPNTSFCFLDIRSPGLGDTAMYLCATSRDRPSGETQYFGPGTRLLVL.

This rearrangement joins TRBV10-3 to TRBJ1-2, with 9 bases identical to TRBD1. There are 14 residues in the CDR3. Germline lookup yields CDR1 ENHRY and CDR2 SYGVKD. Trimming cost V 6 bases and J 1 base; bases outside gene matches: 3. This CDR3 reads CAISRTGDNYGYTF. In DNA, the CDR3 is TGTGCCATCAGCCGGACAGGGGATAACTATGGCTACACCTTC.

This clone occurred once. The rearrangement uses TRBV6-5 and TRBJ2-1; 10 nucleotides match TRBD2. CDR1 MNHEY and CDR2 SVGAGI come from the germline V gene. V shed 8 bases and J 12 bases; nucleotides not matched to a gene: 13. The CDR3 has 14 amino acids. CDR3 region: CASRGSGRDPVQFF. The DNA for the CDR3 is TGTGCCAGCCGGGGGAGCGGGAGGGATCCGGTGCAGTTCTTC.

This sequence joins TRBV9 and TRBJ2-3; the match to TRBD2 covers 14 bases. CDR1 SGDLS and CDR2 YYNGEE come from the germline V gene. The CDR3 totals 18 residues. The J segment lost 7 bases and the V segment lost 2 bases, leaving 12 bases of the junction unmatched. CDR3: CASSVTSGGAVVRNTQYF. The DNA of the CDR3 is TGTGCCAGCAGCGTGACTAGCGGGGGGGCGGTGGTGCGGAATACGCAGTATTTT.

The CDR3 bases are TGTGCCAGCAGCCAAGATGCGGGGAGGAGCACAGATACGCAGTATTTT. This sequence encodes CASSQDAGRSTDTQYF. The V gene is TRBV14, the J gene TRBJ2-3; maybe TRBD2 (6 bases). This CDR3 is 16 amino acids long. The ends were cut back, 0 bases at V and 0 bases at J, with 10 bases in the middle. Germline V gene lookup returns CDR1 SGHDN and CDR2 FVKESK.

DNA of the CDR3: TGTGCCAGCAGTGAAGTCGACAGGGGTGGTACAGATACGCAGTATTTT. Residues: CASSEVDRGGTDTQYF. The chain carries TRBV6-1 and TRBJ2-3; TRBD1 matches 8 bases. The CDR3 is made up of 16 amino acids. Looked up from germline, CDR1 is MNHNS and CDR2 is SASEGT. V shed 1 base and J 3 bases; nucleotides not matched to a gene: 6.

The chain carries TRBV27 and TRBJ1-5, with D perhaps TRBD1 (6 bases). Germline values: CDR1 MNHEY, CDR2 SMNVEV (reference sequence). V lost 5 bases to trimming and J lost 2 bases, with 10 bases between them. CDR3 length: 14 residues. CDR3 coding DNA: TGTGCCAGCAGTCAAAACAGGGGCAATCAGCCCCAGCATTTT. Protein product: CASSQNRGNQPQHF.

This clone was seen just once. The J gene is TRBJ2-7, the V gene TRBV18; 9 bases align to TRBD1. The V gene's germline CDR1 is KGHSH and CDR2 LQKENI. J was trimmed by 3 bases and V by 3 bases; bases with no gene match: 18. The CDR3 runs to 19 residues. The DNA for the CDR3 is TGTGCCAGCTCACCCCTAGGGGACAGGGACCCTTTTGGTAACTACGAGCAGTACTTC. Translating it yields CASSPLGDRDPFGNYEQYF.

The chain has TRBV19 and TRBJ1-5; 10 bases fit TRBD1. This CDR3 spans 16 amino acids. Germline V gene sequence: CDR1 LNHDA, CDR2 SQIVND (reference sequence). The J segment lost 5 bases and the V segment lost 7 bases, leaving 11 bases of the junction unmatched. The CDR3 region has the DNA TGTGCCAGTACCAGTAGGACAGGGGGTTGGGATCAGCCCCAGCATTTT. It is translated as CASTSRTGGWDQPQHF.

The J gene is TRBJ2-3, the V gene TRBV28, with a tentative D call TRBD2 (6 bases). V dropped 10 bases and J dropped 3 bases, with 17 bases sitting between them. Germline assignment: CDR1 MDHEN and CDR2 SYDVKM. The CDR3 totals 14 residues. CDR3 loop: CATTSRVRTDTQYF. DNA of the CDR3: TGTGCCACCACTAGCCGAGTGAGAACAGATACGCAGTATTTT.

The CDR3 region has the DNA TGCGCCAGCAGCCCCGGACAGGGGGAGACCCAGTACTTC. It codes for CASSPGQGETQYF. This sequence joins TRBV10-1 and TRBJ2-5; 9 bases line up with TRBD1. J gave up 5 bases and V 6 bases, and 4 bases lay outside the gene matches. The CDR3 is 13 residues long. The germline V gene has CDR1 WNHNN and CDR2 SYGVQD (reference sequence).

The chain's CDR3 is CASSHANRGLGVAFF. DNA of the CDR3: TGTGCCAGCAGCCACGCGAACAGGGGCCTGGGAGTTGCTTTCTTT. The chain couples TRBV3-1 (or the pseudogene TRBV3-2) to TRBJ1-1; TRBD1 agrees at 7 bases. The CDR3 runs 15 residues. Trimming cost V 3 bases and J 11 bases; bases outside gene matches: 15. The germline gives CDR1 LGHDT, CDR2 YNNKEL (reference sequence).

This chain connects TRBV24-1 to TRBJ2-7, with 8 bases lining up with TRBD1. Germline V lookup: CDR1 KGHDR, CDR2 SFDVKD. This CDR3 is built from 16 residues. With V trimmed by 2 bases and J by 3 bases, 8 bases remained unmatched. The CDR3 is CATSDSSGQGFYEQYF. Written as DNA, the CDR3 is TGTGCCACCAGTGATTCGTCAGGACAGGGCTTCTACGAGCAGTACTTC.

V and J are TRBV18 and TRBJ2-7, with TRBD2 matching over 8 bases. This CDR3 comprises 15 residues. J gave up 0 bases and V 3 bases, and 4 bases lay outside the gene matches. Germline values: CDR1 KGHSH, CDR2 LQKENI. CDR3 sequence (DNA): TGTGCCAGCTCACCGAGGGCGGGGGGCTCCTACGAGCAGTACGTC. Its protein product is CASSPRAGGSYEQYV.

The chain recombines TRBV10-3 with TRBJ1-5; TRBD1 agrees at 8 bases. Losses at the gene ends were 10 bases for V and 2 bases for J; bases not matched to a gene: 7. There are 14 residues in the CDR3. Germline CDR1 ENHRY, CDR2 SYGVKD. The CDR3 spells CATKTGEGNQPQHF. The DNA for the CDR3 is TGTGCCACCAAGACAGGGGAAGGCAATCAGCCCCAGCATTTT.

The gene calls are TRBV4-2 and TRBJ2-3; TRBD2 matches 7 bases. The CDR3 consists of 15 residues. In germline, CDR1 is LGHNA, CDR2 YNFKEQ. V lost 0 bases to trimming and J lost 4 bases; unmatched junction nucleotides: 4. CDR3 bases: TGTGCCAGCAGCCAAGATCGGGAGGAAGCAGATACGCAGTATTTT. It specifies CASSQDREEADTQYF.

J is TRBJ2-2 and V is TRBV27; 8 bases match TRBD2. CDR1 MNHEY and CDR2 SMNVEV come from the germline V gene (reference sequence). J was trimmed by 2 bases and V by 5 bases; bases with no gene match: 4. The CDR3 extends over 15 amino acids. The CDR3 loop reads CASSLLAGNTGELFF. The CDR3 DNA reads as TGTGCCAGCAGTCTCCTAGCGGGTAACACCGGGGAGCTGTTTTTT.

The chain has TRBV21-1 and TRBJ1-6; TRBD1, the D gene given by the table, was not confirmed from the DNA. TRBV21-1 is given as a pseudogene. This CDR3 comprises 17 residues. The CDR3 DNA sequence: TGTGCCAGCCAAGTCCCGGGACAGGGACTTTTTAATTCACCCCTCCACTTT. This encodes CASQVPGQGLFNSPLHF.

The chain carries TRBV28 and TRBJ1-2, with D possibly being TRBD1 (5 bases). Germline-derived CDR1 and CDR2 are MDHEN and SYDVKM. V was clipped by 6 bases and J by 7 bases, with 15 bases between them. CDR3 length: 13 residues. The CDR3 is CASRDARDRGYTF. CDR3 bases: TGTGCCAGCAGAGACGCCAGGGATCGTGGCTACACCTTC.

The J gene is TRBJ1-1, the V gene TRBV6-5; possible D gene TRBD1, 6 bases. Germline lookup yields CDR1 MNHEY and CDR2 SVGAGI. The CDR3 is made up of 14 amino acids. V was pared by 10 bases and J by 1 base, with 16 bases between. The CDR3 sequence: CATRLGQQNTEAFF. In DNA form, the CDR3 reads TGTGCCACGAGACTTGGACAGCAGAACACTGAAGCTTTCTTT.

The chain has TRBV7-9 and TRBJ2-5; 7 nucleotides line up with TRBD2. Trimming cost V 1 base and J 4 bases; bases outside gene matches: 3. From germline, CDR1 is SEHNR and CDR2 FQNEAQ (reference sequence). The CDR3 loop spans 14 amino acids. For the CDR3, the DNA is TGTGCCAGCAGCTTAGGGGCGGGAGTAGAGACCCAGTACTTC. This codes for CASSLGAGVETQYF.

The gene calls are TRBV30 and TRBJ2-7, with TRBD2 matching 7 bases. The germline gives CDR1 GTSNPN, CDR2 SVGIG (reference sequence). This CDR3 has 14 residues. V lost 0 bases to trimming and J lost 7 bases; unmatched junction nucleotides: 9. CDR3 in DNA: TGTGCCTGGAGTGTCGGCGGGGGATCCCGGGAGCAGTACTTC. Translating gives CAWSVGGGSREQYF.